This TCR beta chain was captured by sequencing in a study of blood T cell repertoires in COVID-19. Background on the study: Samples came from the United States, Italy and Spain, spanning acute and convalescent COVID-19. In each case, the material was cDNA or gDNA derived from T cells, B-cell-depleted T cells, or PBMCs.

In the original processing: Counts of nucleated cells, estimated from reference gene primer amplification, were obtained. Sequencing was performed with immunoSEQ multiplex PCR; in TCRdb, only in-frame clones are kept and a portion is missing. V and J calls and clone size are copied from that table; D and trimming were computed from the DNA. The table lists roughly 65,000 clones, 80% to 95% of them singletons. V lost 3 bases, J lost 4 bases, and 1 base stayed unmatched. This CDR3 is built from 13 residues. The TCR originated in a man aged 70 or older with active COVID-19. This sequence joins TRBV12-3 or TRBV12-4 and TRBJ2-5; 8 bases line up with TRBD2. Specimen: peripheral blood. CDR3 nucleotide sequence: TGTGCCAGCAGTTTCCGGGGGGGAGAGACCCAGTACTTC. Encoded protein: CASSFRGGETQYF.